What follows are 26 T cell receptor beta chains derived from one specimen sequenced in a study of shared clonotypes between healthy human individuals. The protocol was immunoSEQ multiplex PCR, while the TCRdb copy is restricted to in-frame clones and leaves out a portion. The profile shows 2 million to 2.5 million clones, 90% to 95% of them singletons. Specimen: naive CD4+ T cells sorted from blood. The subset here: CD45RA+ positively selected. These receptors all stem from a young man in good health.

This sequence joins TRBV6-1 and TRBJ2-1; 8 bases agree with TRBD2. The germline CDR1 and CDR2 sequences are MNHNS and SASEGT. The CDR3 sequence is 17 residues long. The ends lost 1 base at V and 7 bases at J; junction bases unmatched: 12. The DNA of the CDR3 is TGTGCCAGCAGTGAAGTCTTAGCGGCCGCGGGGGGAAATGAGCAGTTCTTC. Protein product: CASSEVLAAAGGNEQFF.

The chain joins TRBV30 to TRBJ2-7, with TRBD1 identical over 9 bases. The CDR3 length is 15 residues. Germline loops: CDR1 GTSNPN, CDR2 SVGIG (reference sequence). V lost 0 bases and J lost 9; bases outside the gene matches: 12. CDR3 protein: CAWSVRGTGSPSQYF. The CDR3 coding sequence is TGTGCCTGGAGTGTACGCGGGACAGGGTCCCCCTCGCAGTACTTC.

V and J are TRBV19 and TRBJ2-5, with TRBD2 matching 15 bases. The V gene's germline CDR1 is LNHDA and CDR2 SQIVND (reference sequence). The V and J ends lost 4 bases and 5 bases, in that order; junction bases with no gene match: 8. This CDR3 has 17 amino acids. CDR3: CASSTTGLAGGLETQYF. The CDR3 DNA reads TGTGCCAGTAGTACAACAGGACTAGCGGGAGGGTTGGAGACCCAGTACTTC.

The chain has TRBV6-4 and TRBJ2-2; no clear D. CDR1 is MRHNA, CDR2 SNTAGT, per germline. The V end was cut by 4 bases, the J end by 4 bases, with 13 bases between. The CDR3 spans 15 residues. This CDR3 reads CASSVIEWGTGELFF. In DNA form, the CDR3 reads TGTGCCAGCAGTGTCATAGAGTGGGGCACCGGGGAGCTGTTTTTT.

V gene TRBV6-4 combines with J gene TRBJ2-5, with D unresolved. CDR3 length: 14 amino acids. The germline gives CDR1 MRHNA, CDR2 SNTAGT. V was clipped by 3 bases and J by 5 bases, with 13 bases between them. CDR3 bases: TGTGCCAGCAGTGAAGACAAGCCTGGGGAGACCCAGTACTTC. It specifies CASSEDKPGETQYF.

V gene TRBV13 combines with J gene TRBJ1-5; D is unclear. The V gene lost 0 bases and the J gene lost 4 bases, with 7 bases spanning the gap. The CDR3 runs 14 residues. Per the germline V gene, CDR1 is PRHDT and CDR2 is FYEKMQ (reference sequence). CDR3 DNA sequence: TGTGCCAGCAGCTTAGGCAGAAGTAATCAGCCCCAGCATTTT. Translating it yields CASSLGRSNQPQHF.

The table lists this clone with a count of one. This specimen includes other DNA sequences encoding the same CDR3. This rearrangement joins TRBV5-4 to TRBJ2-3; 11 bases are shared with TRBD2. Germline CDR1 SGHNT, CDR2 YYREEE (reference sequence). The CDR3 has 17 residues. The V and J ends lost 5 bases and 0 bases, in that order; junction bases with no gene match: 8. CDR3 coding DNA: TGTGCCAGCAGTCTTCGACTAGCGGGACCCAGCACAGATACGCAGTATTTT. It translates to CASSLRLAGPSTDTQYF.

CDR3 protein: CSVAQGPSYEQYF. In DNA form, the CDR3 reads TGCAGCGTTGCTCAGGGGCCCTCCTACGAGCAGTACTTC. This chain links TRBV29-1 with TRBJ2-7, with D possibly TRBD1 on 6 matching bases. CDR3 length: 13 residues. Germline CDR1 SQVTM, CDR2 ANQGSEA. V lost 4 bases to trimming and J lost 0 bases, with 10 bases between them.

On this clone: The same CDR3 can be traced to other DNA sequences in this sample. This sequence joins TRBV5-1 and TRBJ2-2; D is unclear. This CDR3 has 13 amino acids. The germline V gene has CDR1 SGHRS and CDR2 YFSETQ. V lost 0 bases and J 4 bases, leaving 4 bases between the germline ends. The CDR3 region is CASSLVVTGELFF. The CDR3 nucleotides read TGCGCCAGCAGCTTGGTGGTCACCGGGGAGCTGTTTTTT.

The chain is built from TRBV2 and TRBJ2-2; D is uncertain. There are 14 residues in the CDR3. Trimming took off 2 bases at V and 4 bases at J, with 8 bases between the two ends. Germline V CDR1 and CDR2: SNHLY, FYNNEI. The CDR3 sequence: CASSERGGTGELFF. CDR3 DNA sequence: TGTGCCAGCAGTGAAAGAGGCGGCACCGGGGAGCTGTTTTTT.

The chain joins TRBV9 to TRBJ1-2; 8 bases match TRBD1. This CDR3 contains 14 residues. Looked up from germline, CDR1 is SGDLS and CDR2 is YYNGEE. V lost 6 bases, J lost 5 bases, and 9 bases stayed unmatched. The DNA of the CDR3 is TGTGCCAGCACTCAAGGACAGGGAATTTATGGCTACACCTTC. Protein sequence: CASTQGQGIYGYTF.

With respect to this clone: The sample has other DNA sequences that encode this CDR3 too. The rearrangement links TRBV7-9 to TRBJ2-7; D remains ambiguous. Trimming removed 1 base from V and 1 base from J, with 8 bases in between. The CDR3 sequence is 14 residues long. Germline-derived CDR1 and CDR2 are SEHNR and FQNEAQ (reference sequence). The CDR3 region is CASSLEAVSYEQYF. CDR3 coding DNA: TGTGCCAGCAGCTTAGAGGCAGTGTCCTACGAGCAGTACTTC.

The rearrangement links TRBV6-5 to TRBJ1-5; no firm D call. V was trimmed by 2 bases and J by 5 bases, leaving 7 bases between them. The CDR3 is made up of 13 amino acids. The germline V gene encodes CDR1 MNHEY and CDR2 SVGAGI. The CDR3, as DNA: TGTGCCAGCAGTTACCGTCAAGATCAGCCCCAGCATTTT. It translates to CASSYRQDQPQHF.

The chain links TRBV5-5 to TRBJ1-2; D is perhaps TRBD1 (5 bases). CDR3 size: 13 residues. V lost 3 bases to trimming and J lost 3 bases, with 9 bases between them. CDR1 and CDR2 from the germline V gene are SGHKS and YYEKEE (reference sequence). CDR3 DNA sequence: TGTGCCAGCAGCTCCCCGGGGGACTATGGCTACACCTTC. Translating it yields CASSSPGDYGYTF.

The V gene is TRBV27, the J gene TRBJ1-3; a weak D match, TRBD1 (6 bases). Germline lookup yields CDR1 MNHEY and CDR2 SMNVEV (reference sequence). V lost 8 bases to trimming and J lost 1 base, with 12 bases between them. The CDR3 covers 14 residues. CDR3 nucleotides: TGTGCCAGCTCTAGGGGGAGATCTGGAAACACCATATATTTT. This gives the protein CASSRGRSGNTIYF.

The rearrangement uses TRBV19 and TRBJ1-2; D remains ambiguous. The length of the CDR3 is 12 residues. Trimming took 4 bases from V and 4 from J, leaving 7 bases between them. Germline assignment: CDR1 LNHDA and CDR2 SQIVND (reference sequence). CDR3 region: CASSTSRYGYTF. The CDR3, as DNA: TGTGCCAGTAGTACTAGCCGCTATGGCTACACCTTC.

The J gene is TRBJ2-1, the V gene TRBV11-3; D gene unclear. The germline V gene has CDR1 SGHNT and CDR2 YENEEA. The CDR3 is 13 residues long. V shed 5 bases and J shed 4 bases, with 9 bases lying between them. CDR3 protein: CASSSIGYNEQFF. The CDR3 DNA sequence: TGTGCCAGCAGCAGTATAGGGTACAATGAGCAGTTCTTC.

The CDR3 DNA reads TGTGCCAGCAGCTCGAACCGGGATTCGAACACTGAAGCTTTCTTT. Translated, it gives CASSSNRDSNTEAFF. This chain connects TRBV9 to TRBJ1-1; D unresolved. Germline lookup yields CDR1 SGDLS and CDR2 YYNGEE. The CDR3 loop spans 15 amino acids. V was cut by 4 bases and J by 1 base, with 14 bases left in between.

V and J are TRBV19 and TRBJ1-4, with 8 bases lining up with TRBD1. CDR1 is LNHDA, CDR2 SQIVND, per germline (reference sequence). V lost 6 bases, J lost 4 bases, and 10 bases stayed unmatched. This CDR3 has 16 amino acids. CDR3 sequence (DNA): TGTGCCAGTAGGGGAGGGACAGGCGACCTTAATGAAAAACTGTTTTTT. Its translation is CASRGGTGDLNEKLFF.

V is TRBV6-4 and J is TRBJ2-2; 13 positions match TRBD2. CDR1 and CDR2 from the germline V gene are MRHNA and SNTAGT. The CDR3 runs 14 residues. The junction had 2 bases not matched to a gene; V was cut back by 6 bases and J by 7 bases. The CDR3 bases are TGTGCCAGCAGGAGACTAGCGGGAGGCGGGGAGCTGTTTTTT. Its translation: CASRRLAGGGELFF.

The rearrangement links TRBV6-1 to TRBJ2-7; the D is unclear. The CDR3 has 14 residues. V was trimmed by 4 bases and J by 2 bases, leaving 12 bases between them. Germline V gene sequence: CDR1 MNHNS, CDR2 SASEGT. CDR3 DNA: TGTGCCAGCAGTGGTCAAGGTTACACCTACGAGCAGTACTTC. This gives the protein CASSGQGYTYEQYF.

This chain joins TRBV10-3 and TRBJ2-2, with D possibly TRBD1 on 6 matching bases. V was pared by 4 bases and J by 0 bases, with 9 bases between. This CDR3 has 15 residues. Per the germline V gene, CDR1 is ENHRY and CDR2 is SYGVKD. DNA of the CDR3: TGTGCCATCAGTGGAACAGGGACGAACACCGGGGAGCTGTTTTTT. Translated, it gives CAISGTGTNTGELFF.

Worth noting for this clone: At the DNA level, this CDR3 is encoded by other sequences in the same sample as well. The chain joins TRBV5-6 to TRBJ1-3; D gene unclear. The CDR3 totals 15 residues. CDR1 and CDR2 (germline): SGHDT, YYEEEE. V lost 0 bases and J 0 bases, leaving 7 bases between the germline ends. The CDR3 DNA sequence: TGTGCCAGCAGCTTGGGTGGTATCTCTGGAAACACCATATATTTT. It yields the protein CASSLGGISGNTIYF.

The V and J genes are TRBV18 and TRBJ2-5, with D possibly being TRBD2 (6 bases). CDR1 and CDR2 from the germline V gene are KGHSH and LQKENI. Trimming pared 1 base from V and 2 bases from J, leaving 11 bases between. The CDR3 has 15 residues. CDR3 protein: CASSPLSAGQETQYF. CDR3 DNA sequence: TGTGCCAGCTCACCACTGAGCGCGGGACAAGAGACCCAGTACTTC.

The CDR3, as DNA: TGTGCCAGCAGTTACAGAGGGGGTTCTAACTATGGCTACACCTTC. Translation: CASSYRGGSNYGYTF. The chain combines TRBV6-6 with TRBJ1-2; D may be TRBD1 (6 bases). V lost 2 bases and J lost 0, with 10 bases in between. The CDR3 consists of 15 residues. Germline loops: CDR1 MNHNY, CDR2 SVGAGI (reference sequence).

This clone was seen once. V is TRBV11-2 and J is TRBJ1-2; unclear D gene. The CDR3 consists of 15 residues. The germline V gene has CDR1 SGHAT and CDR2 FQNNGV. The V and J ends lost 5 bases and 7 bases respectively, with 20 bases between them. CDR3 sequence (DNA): TGTGCCAGCAGCGATATTCGGGGAAAGGGAGGTGGCTACACCTTC. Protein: CASSDIRGKGGGYTF.